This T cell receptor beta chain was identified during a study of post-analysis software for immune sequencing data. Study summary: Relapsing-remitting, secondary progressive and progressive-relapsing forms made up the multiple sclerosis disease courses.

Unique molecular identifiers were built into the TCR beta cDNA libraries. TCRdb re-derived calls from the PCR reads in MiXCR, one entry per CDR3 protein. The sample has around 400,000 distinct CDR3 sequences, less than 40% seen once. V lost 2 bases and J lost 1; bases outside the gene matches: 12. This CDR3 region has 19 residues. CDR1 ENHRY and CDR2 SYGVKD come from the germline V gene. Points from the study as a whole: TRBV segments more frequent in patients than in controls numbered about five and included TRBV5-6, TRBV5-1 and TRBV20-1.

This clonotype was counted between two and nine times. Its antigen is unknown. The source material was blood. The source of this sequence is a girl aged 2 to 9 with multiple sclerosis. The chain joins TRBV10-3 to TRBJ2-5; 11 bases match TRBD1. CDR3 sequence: CAISEPTIAGTGGQETQYF. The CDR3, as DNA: TGTGCCATCAGTGAGCCTACAATAGCCGGGACAGGGGGCCAAGAGACCCAGTACTTC.